These T cell receptor beta chains were read from a single sample in a study of long-term antiretroviral therapy in people with HIV. Clones were read by immunoSEQ multiplex PCR, and TCRdb kept only the in-frame ones, dropping some. The repertoire includes 20,000 to 30,000 clones, around 86% of them detected once, and roughly 3.5% sits in the top ten. The starting material was unsorted PBMCs, obtained 1.9 years after starting antiretroviral therapy. The receptors shown here come from a young woman with HIV. The CDR3 runs from the conserved cysteine through the conserved F or W. A D gene is named only where the DNA matches it firmly. Clone size is stated in some rows and not others, as once, few, many or a class when expanded.

d_call cdr3_length clone_size j_call v_call cdr3_aa cdr3_nt
- 18 once TRBJ2-1 TRBV5-1 CASSLRGVGRGGWYEQFF TGCGCCAGCAGCTTGCGGGGTGTGGGCAGGGGAGGGTGGTATGAGCAGTTCTTC
- 12 once TRBJ1-1 TRBV4-2 CASSHSYTEAFF TGTGCCAGCAGCCATTCGTACACTGAAGCTTTCTTT
TRBD1 16 - TRBJ2-3 TRBV5-1 CASSIYRTGSADTQYF TGCGCCAGCAGCATTTACCGGACAGGGAGTGCAGATACGCAGTATTTT
- 11 - TRBJ2-2 TRBV10-3 CAIKDTGELFF TGTGCCATCAAGGATACCGGGGAGCTGTTTTTT
TRBD1 13 - TRBJ2-7 TRBV28 CASSPYRDRVLVF TGTGCCAGCAGTCCCTACCGGGACAGGGTCTTGGTTTTC
- 14 few TRBJ1-2 TRBV27 CASRQGHGDYGYTF TGTGCCAGCAGGCAGGGCCATGGGGACTATGGCTACACCTTC
- 16 - TRBJ2-2 TRBV19 CASTPARGRNTGELFF TGTGCCAGTACCCCGGCCAGGGGAAGAAACACCGGGGAGCTGTTTTTT
- 16 - TRBJ1-5 TRBV28 CASSIPIGQSNQPQHF TGTGCCAGCAGTATCCCTATAGGGCAAAGCAATCAGCCCCAGCATTTT
- 15 - TRBJ1-2 TRBV5-6 CASSLRGARTISYTF TGTGCCAGCAGCTTGAGGGGTGCTCGAACTATTAGCTACACCTTC
TRBD1 15 few TRBJ1-1 TRBV4-1 CASSQDLNRGTEAFF TGCGCCAGCAGCCAAGATCTGAACAGGGGGACTGAAGCTTTCTTT
- 11 - TRBJ2-3 TRBV18 CASSPGDTQYF TGTGCCAGCTCACCGGGCGATACGCAGTATTTT
- 14 few TRBJ1-2 TRBV18 CASSPVRDNYGYTF TGTGCCAGCTCACCAGTTAGAGACAACTATGGCTACACCTTC
- 13 once TRBJ2-3 TRBV5-1 CASSFQGTDTQYF TGCGCCAGCAGCTTCCAGGGCACAGATACGCAGTATTTT
- 15 - TRBJ2-7 TRBV5-4 CASSLGGGEPYEQYF TGTGCCAGCAGCTTGGGGGGTGGGGAACCCTACGAGCAGTACTTC
TRBD1 18 - TRBJ1-2 TRBV7-8 CASSSHRGLRLILGGYTF TGTGCCAGCAGCTCGCACAGGGGGCTTAGGCTTATACTTGGGGGCTACACCTTC
- 12 - TRBJ1-2 TRBV30 CAWSDRDYGYTF TGTGCCTGGAGTGACAGGGACTATGGCTACACCTTC
- 12 - TRBJ2-3 TRBV7-9 CASSPFTDTQYF TGTGCCAGCAGCCCATTTACAGATACGCAGTATTTT
TRBD1 15 - TRBJ2-1 TRBV2 CASSDRDRVNNEQFF TGTGCCAGCAGTGATAGGGACAGGGTAAACAATGAGCAGTTCTTC
- 13 - TRBJ1-2 TRBV9 CASSVGGNYGYTF TGTGCCAGCAGCGTTGGTGGAAACTATGGCTACACCTTC
- 14 - TRBJ2-3 TRBV11-2 CASSLLLLTDTQYF TGTGCCAGCAGCTTACTACTACTCACAGATACGCAGTATTTT
- 15 - TRBJ2-1 TRBV13 CASSVYRSSYNEQFF TGTGCCTCTTCCGTGTACAGAAGCTCCTACAATGAGCAGTTCTTC
- 11 - TRBJ2-5 TRBV20-1 CSVTVGETQYF TGCAGTGTTACGGTGGGAGAGACCCAGTACTTC
- 13 - TRBJ2-5 TRBV29-1 CSHSRSIRETQYF TGCAGCCACTCTAGGAGTATACGAGAGACCCAGTACTTC
- 14 few TRBJ1-6 TRBV14 CASSRRGLNSPLHF TGTGCCAGCAGCCGCCGGGGCCTTAATTCACCCCTCCACTTT
TRBD1 15 - TRBJ2-5 TRBV7-2 CASSPRQGSEITQYF TGTGCCAGCAGCCCCAGACAGGGATCGGAGATCACCCAGTACTTC
TRBD2 15 - TRBJ2-1 TRBV7-8 CASSLAAGAGAEQFF TGTGCCAGCAGCTTAGCGGCCGGAGCGGGGGCTGAGCAGTTCTTC
TRBD1 15 few TRBJ2-7 TRBV7-2 CASSLHRGSPYEQYF TGTGCCAGCAGCTTACACAGGGGATCCCCCTACGAGCAGTACTTC
- 15 - TRBJ2-4 TRBV7-9 CASSPVLRGKNIQYF TGTGCCAGCAGTCCTGTCCTGAGAGGCAAAAACATTCAGTACTTC
- 11 - TRBJ1-4 TRBV11-2 CASSLYEKLFF TGTGCCAGCAGCTTATACGAAAAACTGTTTTTT
- 14 - TRBJ1-1 TRBV6-5 CASSNQGWSTEAFF TGTGCCAGCAGTAATCAGGGGTGGAGCACTGAAGCTTTCTTT
- 14 - TRBJ1-4 TRBV19 CASRETEVPEKLFF TGTGCCAGTAGGGAGACAGAAGTTCCAGAAAAACTGTTTTTT
- 13 few TRBJ1-1 TRBV27 CASSLGPNTEAFF TGTGCCAGCAGTTTAGGCCCCAACACTGAAGCTTTCTTT
- 15 - TRBJ2-7 TRBV27 CASSLFTQGSYEQYF TGTGCCAGCAGTTTATTTACCCAGGGGTCCTACGAGCAGTACTTC
- 15 once TRBJ1-4 TRBV9 CASSTGDGTNEKLFF TGTGCCAGCAGCACAGGCGACGGAACTAATGAAAAACTGTTTTTT
- 12 - TRBJ2-5 TRBV29-1 CSVAHIGETQYF TGCAGCGTTGCGCACATTGGGGAGACCCAGTACTTC
TRBD1 15 few TRBJ1-5 TRBV5-6 CASSFGAGGGQPQHF TGTGCCAGCAGCTTCGGGGCAGGGGGCGGTCAGCCCCAGCATTTT
- 14 - TRBJ2-7 TRBV18 CASSPPGMTYEQYF TGTGCCAGCTCACCACCGGGGATGACCTACGAGCAGTACTTC
- 15 - TRBJ2-7 TRBV6-1 CASSEVAGSSYEQYF TGTGCCAGCAGTGAAGTGGCAGGGAGCTCCTACGAGCAGTACTTC
- 16 - TRBJ2-4 TRBV5-1 CASSRESPGAKNIQYF TGCGCCAGCAGCCGTGAAAGCCCGGGAGCCAAAAACATTCAGTACTTC
- 12 - TRBJ1-1 TRBV29-1 CSGGVGNTEAFF TGCAGCGGGGGGGTGGGGAACACTGAAGCTTTCTTT
- 14 - TRBJ1-5 TRBV6-1 CASSDRVRGQPQHF TGTGCCAGTAGTGATCGGGTCAGGGGTCAGCCCCAGCATTTT
- 15 - TRBJ2-1 TRBV5-4 CASWGGTEPLNEQFF TGTGCCAGCTGGGGGGGCACGGAGCCTCTCAATGAGCAGTTCTTC
- 15 - TRBJ2-1 TRBV5-1 CASSFGQGIMNEQFF TGCGCCAGCAGCTTTGGGCAGGGGATAATGAATGAGCAGTTCTTC
TRBD1 13 - TRBJ1-2 TRBV18 CASSQGEGYGYTF TGTGCCAGCTCTCAGGGGGAGGGCTATGGCTACACCTTC
- 14 - TRBJ1-1 TRBV27 CASSPGRKNTEAFF TGTGCCAGCAGTCCGGGACGGAAGAACACTGAAGCTTTCTTT
- 15 - TRBJ2-3 TRBV6-6 CASSPQGLPTDTQYF TGTGCCAGCAGCCCACAGGGCCTGCCCACAGATACGCAGTATTTT
- 14 - TRBJ1-1 TRBV6-6 CASSYAPRGTEAFF TGTGCCAGCAGTTACGCACCCAGAGGGACTGAAGCTTTCTTT
- 16 - TRBJ2-5 TRBV5-1 CASSLTGRTDQETQYF TGCGCCAGCAGCTTGACCGGTCGGACAGACCAAGAGACCCAGTACTTC
TRBD2 14 - TRBJ2-2 TRBV9 CASSVEASGGELFF TGTGCCAGCAGCGTAGAGGCTAGCGGGGGGGAGCTGTTTTTT
- 15 few TRBJ2-2 TRBV7-9 CASSLDRRNTGELFF TGTGCCAGCAGCTTAGACAGGAGGAACACCGGGGAGCTGTTTTTT
- 14 - TRBJ1-4 TRBV2 CASGQGFTNEKLFF TGTGCCAGCGGGCAGGGATTTACTAATGAAAAACTGTTTTTT